The clone carrying this T cell receptor (beta chain) has only one observation. The antigen is unknown. The CDR3 is 11 amino acids. Trimming took off 5 bases at V and 4 bases at J, with 3 bases between the two ends. From germline, CDR1 is SGHTA and CDR2 FQGNSA. This specimen belongs to a study of T cells in localized non-small cell lung cancer. Overall study results and limits: Exceeding tumor, uninvolved adjacent lung had the highest T cell clonality. Detection in adjacent lung was observed for a median about 56 of the top 100 tumor clones. Owing to sequencing of a solitary tumor region, heterogeneity cannot be discounted.

Measured with immunoSEQ multiplex PCR; TCRdb has only the in-frame clones, and not every one. Of roughly 40,000 clones in the sample, around 81% are singletons; the top ten hold around 6.6%. The receptor was derived from a male donor aged 60 or over with stage II lung adenocarcinoma. The J gene is TRBJ2-1, the V gene TRBV7-2; D remains ambiguous. The sequencing here drew on peripheral blood mononuclear cells, taken before any cancer treatment. DNA for the CDR3: TGTGCCAGCAGCCGATACAATGAGCAGTTCTTC. Translated: CASSRYNEQFF.